The clone carrying this T cell receptor beta chain was seen once. The antigen remains unidentified. Deletions cut 7 bases from V and 8 bases from J, with 18 bases between. The CDR3 runs to 15 residues. From germline, CDR1 is MNHNS and CDR2 SASEGT. The data were taken from a study of monozygotic twins with cystic fibrosis. On the study more broadly: Roughly 3.3 micrograms of fragmented DNA underwent around 14 PCR cycles for library preparation.

Data came from immunoSEQ multiplex PCR; TCRdb stores just in-frame clones and leaves some out. Of around 9,800 clones detected, around 90% appear once; the ten largest clones hold 5% to 7%. Findings of the study overall: Median Simpson clonality of 0.0095 suggested naive T cells predominated. Age, concordance and disease severity did not associate with shared CDR3 numbers.

The rearrangement links TRBV6-1 to TRBJ1-6, with D hard to call. The specimen was blood. This receptor was identified in a boy younger than 10 with cystic fibrosis. The CDR3 DNA reads TGTGCCAGCACCGCCTGGGGTCTATCCGATTCACCCCTCCACTTT. This codes for CASTAWGLSDSPLHF.